Sequencing of this TCR beta chain was carried out in a study of shared clonotypes between healthy human individuals. To note about this clone: Its antigen is currently unknown.

Study-wide points: Large depth notwithstanding, sorted-subset sequencing proved incomplete by rarefaction.

Those who donated were healthy HIV-negative adults, with no recent acute infections or vaccinations reported. The germline V gene has CDR1 GTSNPN and CDR2 SVGIG (reference sequence). The CDR3 spans 10 residues. Trimming stripped 7 bases from V and 9 bases from J, with 13 bases between. The repertoire was sequenced with immunoSEQ multiplex PCR; TCRdb's copy has only in-frame clones and lacks some. The repertoire holds approximately 1,000,000 clones, with approximately 80% as singletons. Specimen: memory CD4+ T cells from PBMCs. The subset denotes: CD45RA-negative fraction. This sequence joins TRBV30 and TRBJ2-7; maybe TRBD2 (6 bases). The receptor was isolated from a man aged 18 to 29 in good health. Some clones in this sample may be carry-over from other donors' samples. CDR3 loop: CAFGGFGQYF. DNA of the CDR3: TGTGCCTTTGGGGGGTTCGGGCAGTACTTC. The full variable domain, with the rest looked up from reference TRBV30 and TRBJ2-7, is SQTIHQWPATLVQPVGSPLSLECTVEGTSNPNLYWYRQAAGRGLQLLFYSVGIGQISSEVPQNLSASRPQDRQFILSSKKLLLSDSGFYLCAFGGFGQYFGPGTRLTVT.